Shown below are 11 T cell receptor beta chains from a single sample sequenced in a study of blood T cell repertoires in COVID-19. Repertoires were generated with immunoSEQ multiplex PCR, while TCRdb's copy carries only in-frame clones and drops some. The sample consists of some 200,000 clones, about 78% of them appearing once. Material for sequencing was peripheral blood. The receptors were sampled from a woman in her seventies with acute or convalescent COVID-19.

The V call is TRBV11-2, the J call TRBJ2-3; 8 positions match TRBD2. J lost 4 bases, V lost 1 base, and 10 bases had no gene match. The CDR3 is 17 amino acids. CDR1 SGHAT and CDR2 FQNNGV come from the germline V gene. The CDR3: CASSLVVGGGIADTQYF. As DNA, the CDR3 is TGTGCCAGCAGCTTAGTTGTTGGCGGGGGGATCGCAGATACGCAGTATTTT.

This clone was detected only a few times. The chain has TRBV5-1 and TRBJ1-2; no definite D call. V was trimmed by 5 bases and J by 0 bases, leaving 14 bases between them. Germline V lookup: CDR1 SGHRS, CDR2 YFSETQ. CDR3 size: 15 residues. CDR3 nucleotide sequence: TGCGCCAGCAGGGAATCGGAGCTAGCTAACTATGGCTACACCTTC. Its protein product is CASRESELANYGYTF.

This rearrangement joins TRBV24-1 to TRBJ1-5; 7 bases match TRBD1. Germline loops: CDR1 KGHDR, CDR2 SFDVKD. The CDR3 is 15 amino acids. Trimming cost V 3 bases and J 3 bases; bases outside gene matches: 4. The CDR3 is CATSDRTGPNQPQHF. The CDR3 coding sequence is TGTGCCACCAGTGATCGGACAGGACCCAATCAGCCCCAGCATTTT.

The rearrangement uses TRBV5-1 and TRBJ2-1, with 9 nucleotides matching TRBD2. J gave up 3 bases and V 0 bases, and 4 bases lay outside the gene matches. CDR1 is SGHRS and CDR2 is YFSETQ in the germline V gene. The CDR3 runs to 16 residues. In nucleotides, the CDR3 is TGCGCCAGCAGCTTGGTAGGCGGGGGGGTCTACAATGAGCAGTTCTTC. It specifies CASSLVGGGVYNEQFF.

This chain uses TRBV11-1 with TRBJ2-3; the D is unclear. Germline CDR1 and CDR2: SGHAT and FQDESV (reference sequence). V lost 7 bases to trimming and J lost 2 bases, with 10 bases between them. The CDR3 is 13 residues long. CDR3 amino acids: CASTLVLTDTQYF. CDR3 sequence (DNA): TGTGCCAGCACGCTAGTCCTCACAGATACGCAGTATTTT.

This chain joins TRBV3-1 (or the pseudogene TRBV3-2) and TRBJ2-7; D unclear. CDR3 length equals 15 residues. The V gene lost 4 bases and the J gene lost 3 bases, with 16 bases spanning the gap. The germline CDR1 and CDR2 sequences are LGHDT and YNNKEL (reference sequence). CDR3 loop: CASSLDYARDYEQYF. The CDR3 DNA is TGTGCCAGCAGCCTCGATTACGCACGAGACTACGAGCAGTACTTC.

This clone showed up just a few times. The chain combines TRBV30 with TRBJ1-1; D remains ambiguous. Germline CDR1 reads GTSNPN; CDR2 reads SVGIG (reference sequence). The CDR3 totals 13 residues. Trimming left V 4 bases short and J 0 bases short, with 9 bases between. The CDR3 reads CAWKPRMNTEAFF. The DNA for the CDR3 is TGTGCCTGGAAACCGCGAATGAACACTGAAGCTTTCTTT.

V and J are TRBV4-1 and TRBJ2-3; no firm D call. V lost 2 bases to trimming and J lost 4 bases, with 13 bases between them. This CDR3 has 15 amino acids. CDR1 MGHRA and CDR2 YSYEKL come from the germline V gene. CDR3 DNA sequence: TGCGCCAGCAGCCAATCTGCGGTTCTCGCAGATACGCAGTATTTT. As protein: CASSQSAVLADTQYF.

J is TRBJ2-4 and V is TRBV7-2; 7 bases align to TRBD1. V shed 4 bases, J shed 6 bases, and the junction held 6 bases outside the gene matches. The CDR3 totals 14 residues. CDR1 is SGHTA and CDR2 is FQGNSA in the germline V gene. CDR3 amino acids: CASSSRDRRNIQYF. The DNA for the CDR3 is TGTGCCAGCAGCTCCCGGGACAGACGAAACATTCAGTACTTC.

The V gene is TRBV5-1, the J gene TRBJ1-2; 10 bases agree with TRBD1. The CDR3 spans 15 residues. Looked up from germline, CDR1 is SGHRS and CDR2 is YFSETQ. V trimming: 6 bases; J trimming: 6 bases; junction bases outside the gene matches: 11. The CDR3 DNA follows: TGCGCCAGCACCTTCCTGACAGGGGGCTTCGATGGCTACACCTTC. This sequence encodes CASTFLTGGFDGYTF.

The chain joins TRBV29-1 to TRBJ2-3; D perhaps matches TRBD2 (5 bases). Germline V gene lookup returns CDR1 SQVTM and CDR2 ANQGSEA. V lost 7 bases and J 0 bases, leaving 11 bases between the germline ends. This CDR3 comprises 13 residues. The CDR3 is CSAGPGSTDTQYF. The CDR3 DNA is TGCAGCGCCGGACCGGGGAGCACAGATACGCAGTATTTT.